A single T cell receptor beta chain is shown here with its context. The target antigen is unknown. It was on clinical symptoms, serum thyroxine, TRAb, thyroid ultrasound and orbital computed tomography that diagnosis relied. Amplification targeted the TCR beta CDR3 regions, with RNA transcripts as the source material. HTBI primers were used in a first-round RT-PCR, which preceded a second-round multiplex PCR. TCRdb re-called the multiplex PCR reads with MiXCR, one entry per CDR3 protein. Seen here are hundreds of thousands of distinct CDR3 sequences, roughly 40% observed once, and the top ten hold roughly 46%. The entry originates in a study of Graves' ophthalmopathy and Graves' hyperthyroidism. Study details: Upon initial diagnosis and before any treatment, peripheral blood was collected.

Study outcomes and limitations: Ophthalmopathy was separated from stable hyperthyroidism by a 13-signature model with over 85% sensitivity and approximately 81% specificity. Ophthalmopathy progression was predicted by the model at around 70% sensitivity and about 79% specificity.

Sequenced input: peripheral blood. The TCR sequence derives from an adult man with Graves' ophthalmopathy.

The CDR3, as DNA: TGTGCCAGCAGACGGACAGGTTTCGGGGCGTATGGCTACACCTTC. Translated: CASRRTGFGAYGYTF. The J gene is TRBJ1-2, the V gene TRBV6-4; TRBD1 matches 7 bases. Trimming at V came to 6 bases and at J to 5 bases, leaving 12 bases not matched to a gene. CDR1 is MRHNA and CDR2 is SNTAGT in the germline V gene. The CDR3 loop spans 15 amino acids.